The T cell receptor (beta chain) under discussion was sequenced for a study of CD8 T cells in ankylosing spondylitis. Quantitative 5'-RACE with molecular barcodes produced the TCR beta libraries. MiXCR, applied by TCRdb to the 5' RACE reads, yields one record per CDR3 protein. The table includes a few hundred thousand distinct CDR3 sequences, around 17% detected once. Germline V lookup: CDR1 ENHRY, CDR2 SYGVKD. Trimming cost V 3 bases and J 6 bases, with 15 bases left between them. The CDR3 sequence is 14 residues long. Study-level points and caveats: Within ankylosing spondylitis blood, a TCR beta motif made up of roughly eight highly homologous variants appeared to be characteristic. Clones linked to disease were reported to show significant enrichment in matched ankylosing spondylitis synovial fluid. Relatively rare in peripheral blood, disease-linked clones were also CD8+. Certain motif variants had earlier appeared in reactive arthritis synovial fluid and blood.

This clonotype turned up a few times. Its antigen is not identified. This TCR was sampled from a male donor with ankylosing spondylitis. This sequence joins TRBV10-3 and TRBJ2-7; D might be TRBD2 (5 bases). What was sequenced was blood, either unsorted or a sorted T cell fraction (not recorded which). As DNA, the CDR3 is TGTGCCATCAGTGACGAGGGAGAATGGCGCGAGCAGTACTTC. Its protein is CAISDEGEWREQYF.